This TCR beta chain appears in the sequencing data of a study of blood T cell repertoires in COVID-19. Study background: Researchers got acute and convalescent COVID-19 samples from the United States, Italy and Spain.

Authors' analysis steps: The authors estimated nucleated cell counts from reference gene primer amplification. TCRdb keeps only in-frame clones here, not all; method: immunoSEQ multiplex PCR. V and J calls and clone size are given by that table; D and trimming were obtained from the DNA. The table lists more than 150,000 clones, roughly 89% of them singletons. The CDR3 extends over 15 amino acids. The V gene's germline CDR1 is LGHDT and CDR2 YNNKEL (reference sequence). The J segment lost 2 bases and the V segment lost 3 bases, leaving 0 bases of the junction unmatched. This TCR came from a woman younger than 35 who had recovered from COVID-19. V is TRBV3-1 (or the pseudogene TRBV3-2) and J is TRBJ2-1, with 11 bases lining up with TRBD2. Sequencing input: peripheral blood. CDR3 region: CASSQGLAAYNEQFF. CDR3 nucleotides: TGTGCCAGCAGCCAGGGACTAGCGGCCTACAATGAGCAGTTCTTC.